Listed here are 20 T cell receptor beta chains from one sample, sequenced in a study of blood T cell repertoires in COVID-19. The protocol was immunoSEQ multiplex PCR, while the TCRdb copy is restricted to in-frame clones and leaves out a portion. The data hold about 400,000 clones, with more than 75% observed a single time. Sequencing used PBMCs or T cells enriched from blood (not recorded which). These receptors were obtained from a woman between 45 and 60 years old who had recovered from COVID-19.

This chain joins TRBV19 and TRBJ1-3; D unresolved. The CDR3 has 13 amino acids. The V end lost 5 bases, the J end lost 4 bases, and 9 bases lay between the germline ends. Germline V lookup: CDR1 LNHDA, CDR2 SQIVND (reference sequence). The chain's CDR3 is CASSPGKGNTIYF. CDR3 DNA sequence: TGTGCCAGTAGTCCAGGAAAGGGAAACACCATATATTTT. The full variable domain, rest sourced from reference TRBV19 and TRBJ1-3, is DGGITQSPKYLFRKEGQNVTLSCEQNLNHDAMYWYRQDPGQGLRLIYYSQIVNDFQKGDIAEGYSVSREKKESFPLTVTSAQKNPTAFYLCASSPGKGNTIYFGEGSWLTVV.

The chain recombines TRBV6-5 with TRBJ1-3; tentatively, D is TRBD1 (5 bases). The V gene lost 6 bases and the J gene lost 3 bases, with 12 bases spanning the gap. CDR3 length: 14 amino acids. The V gene's germline CDR1 is MNHEY and CDR2 SVGAGI. The CDR3: CASSQRGDGNTIYF. The CDR3 DNA reads as TGTGCCAGCAGCCAAAGGGGCGATGGAAACACCATATATTTT.

The chain joins TRBV10-3 to TRBJ1-2; D unclear. V lost 0 bases and J lost 0, with 8 bases in between. The CDR3 length is 15 residues. The germline gives CDR1 ENHRY, CDR2 SYGVKD. Here the CDR3 reads CAISESREANYGYTF. CDR3 sequence (DNA): TGTGCCATCAGTGAGTCGAGGGAAGCTAACTATGGCTACACCTTC.

The V call is TRBV5-5, the J call TRBJ1-2; weak D call: TRBD1 (6 bases). Germline CDR1 is SGHKS and CDR2 is YYEKEE (reference sequence). The CDR3 extends over 15 amino acids. V was clipped by 2 bases and J by 8 bases, with 19 bases between them. CDR3 bases: TGTGCCAGCAGCTTAGTGGGGGCTGTCGGGAAAGGCTACACCTTC. It codes for CASSLVGAVGKGYTF.

The chain carries TRBV15 and TRBJ2-7; D possibly corresponds to TRBD1 (5 bases). CDR3 size: 16 residues. The germline gives CDR1 LNHNV, CDR2 YYDKDF (reference sequence). V lost 5 bases and J 6 bases, leaving 23 bases between the germline ends. The CDR3 is CATSQFTGPASSEQYF. In DNA form, the CDR3 reads TGTGCCACCAGCCAATTTACAGGCCCGGCTTCCAGCGAGCAGTACTTC.

The CDR3 loop is CASSLEVGRNEQFF. The CDR3 nucleotides read TGTGCCAGCAGCTTAGAGGTCGGCCGCAATGAGCAGTTCTTC. V usage is TRBV7-3 and J usage is TRBJ2-1; D call uncertain. The CDR3 contains 14 residues. Trimming cost V 2 bases and J 6 bases, with 11 bases left between them. CDR1 is SGHTA, CDR2 FQGTGA, per germline.

V usage is TRBV6-1 and J usage is TRBJ1-1, with TRBD1 as a possible D gene (5 bases). This CDR3 spans 14 amino acids. V lost 0 bases and J lost 6, with 11 bases in between. The germline CDR1 and CDR2 sequences are MNHNS and SASEGT. Here the CDR3 reads CASSEAGQWAEAFF. The CDR3 DNA is TGTGCCAGCAGTGAAGCCGGACAATGGGCTGAAGCTTTCTTT.

CDR3 DNA: TGTGCCAGCAGCGTGCAAGTACGTGGGTTCGGGACTAGCGGGGGAGGCTCCTACAATGAGCAGTTCTTC. Its protein is CASSVQVRGFGTSGGGSYNEQFF. The V call is TRBV9, the J call TRBJ2-1, with TRBD2 identical over 14 bases. The trim removed 2 bases at V and 0 bases at J, leaving 19 bases unmatched. Per germline, CDR1 SGDLS and CDR2 YYNGEE. CDR3 length: 23 residues.

V is TRBV13 and J is TRBJ1-4, with D possibly matching TRBD1 (5 bases). CDR1 is PRHDT and CDR2 is FYEKMQ in the germline V gene (reference sequence). This CDR3 has 14 amino acids. V lost 5 bases and J 0 bases, leaving 7 bases between the germline ends. The CDR3 nucleotides are TGTGCCAGCAGCCGGGGGGCAACTAATGAAAAACTGTTTTTT. Protein product: CASSRGATNEKLFF.

The rearrangement links TRBV30 to TRBJ1-5; the D is unclear. CDR1 is GTSNPN and CDR2 is SVGIG in the germline V gene (reference sequence). The germline V and J ends were trimmed by 1 base and 6 bases, with 10 bases remaining between them. This CDR3 spans 13 amino acids. The CDR3 sequence: CAWSAGVGQPQHF. In DNA, the CDR3 is TGTGCCTGGAGTGCCGGGGTCGGTCAGCCCCAGCATTTT.

In this sample, this clone turned up once. V gene TRBV15 combines with J gene TRBJ2-7, with 10 bases that match TRBD1. Germline CDR1 is LNHNV and CDR2 is YYDKDF (reference sequence). The CDR3 has 14 residues. With 7 bases clipped from V and 2 bases from J, the junction kept 5 bases outside the gene matches. The CDR3 DNA reads TGTGCCACCACCTCGGACAGGGGGGCCTACGAGCAGTACTTC. This gives the protein CATTSDRGAYEQYF.

The chain is built from TRBV4-3 and TRBJ2-1; 12 bases map to TRBD2. The CDR3 has 15 amino acids. The germline gives CDR1 LGHNA, CDR2 YSLEER. After removal of 4 bases from V and 5 bases from J, the junction contained 3 bases not matched to a gene. The CDR3: CASSLRTSGNNEQFF. The CDR3, as DNA: TGCGCCAGCAGCCTTCGGACTAGCGGGAACAATGAGCAGTTCTTC.

V gene TRBV30 combines with J gene TRBJ1-4; TRBD1 aligns across 10 bases. The V gene's germline CDR1 is GTSNPN and CDR2 SVGIG (reference sequence). The CDR3 has 15 amino acids. Trimming at V came to 2 bases and at J to 6 bases, leaving 6 bases not matched to a gene. CDR3 region: CAWSPLDRGHEKLFF. CDR3 sequence (DNA): TGTGCCTGGAGTCCCCTAGACAGGGGGCATGAAAAACTGTTTTTT.

This clone was counted once. The gene calls are TRBV24-1 and TRBJ2-1, with D perhaps TRBD1 (6 bases). This CDR3 has 18 residues. Germline loops: CDR1 KGHDR, CDR2 SFDVKD. V lost 1 base to trimming and J lost 2 bases, with 17 bases between them. CDR3 DNA: TGTGCCACCAGTGATTTTTACAGGGAAGATATCACCTACAATGAGCAGTTCTTC. Its translation: CATSDFYREDITYNEQFF.

V and J are TRBV30 and TRBJ1-1, with D perhaps matching TRBD1 (6 bases). There are 14 residues in the CDR3. Trimming stripped 0 bases from V and 0 bases from J, with 8 bases between. Looked up from germline, CDR1 is GTSNPN and CDR2 is SVGIG (reference sequence). CDR3 protein: CAWSVDRLNTEAFF. CDR3 DNA sequence: TGTGCCTGGAGTGTTGACAGGTTGAACACTGAAGCTTTCTTT.

The chain couples TRBV5-8 to TRBJ1-1; 7 nucleotides align to TRBD1. Germline CDR1 is SGHTS and CDR2 is YDEGEE. V dropped 3 bases and J dropped 6; count of bases not matched to a gene: 8. The CDR3 length is 14 residues. This chain's CDR3 is CASSYQGGTAEAFF. The DNA for the CDR3 is TGTGCCAGCAGCTACCAGGGGGGAACGGCTGAAGCTTTCTTT.

This clone was detected only once. The rearrangement links TRBV4-2 to TRBJ1-1; no clear D. The length of the CDR3 is 15 residues. V was shortened by 0 bases and J by 8 bases, with 16 bases between the two germline ends. Germline loops: CDR1 LGHNA, CDR2 YNFKEQ. The CDR3 sequence: CASSQESALVSEAFF. CDR3 nucleotides: TGTGCCAGCAGCCAAGAATCTGCGCTCGTATCCGAAGCTTTCTTT.

V and J are TRBV4-1 and TRBJ1-6; tentatively, D is TRBD1 (5 bases). Germline-derived CDR1 and CDR2 are MGHRA and YSYEKL. CDR3 length equals 18 residues. Trimming removed 3 bases from V and 4 bases from J, with 19 bases in between. CDR3 region: CASSHTPRGGDYNSPLHF. For the CDR3, the DNA is TGCGCCAGCAGCCACACCCCCCGCGGGGGTGATTATAATTCACCCCTCCACTTT.

This sequence joins TRBV28 and TRBJ1-1, with 10 bases lining up with TRBD1. CDR3 length: 15 residues. V trimming: 5 bases; J trimming: 7 bases; junction bases outside the gene matches: 10. Germline CDR1 reads MDHEN; CDR2 reads SYDVKM. The CDR3 DNA follows: TGTGCCAGCAGTACTGACACAGACAGGGGGCTTGAAGCTTTCTTT. It is translated as CASSTDTDRGLEAFF.

About this clone: A junction boundary mismatches the germline segment, possibly from a read error. The gene calls are TRBV5-8 and TRBJ2-1; D not certain. Germline V lookup: CDR1 SGHTS, CDR2 YDEGEE. The CDR3 consists of 10 residues. The CDR3 protein is CGSDSNEQFF. CDR3 DNA: TGTGGCAGCGATAGCAATGAGCAGTTCTTC.